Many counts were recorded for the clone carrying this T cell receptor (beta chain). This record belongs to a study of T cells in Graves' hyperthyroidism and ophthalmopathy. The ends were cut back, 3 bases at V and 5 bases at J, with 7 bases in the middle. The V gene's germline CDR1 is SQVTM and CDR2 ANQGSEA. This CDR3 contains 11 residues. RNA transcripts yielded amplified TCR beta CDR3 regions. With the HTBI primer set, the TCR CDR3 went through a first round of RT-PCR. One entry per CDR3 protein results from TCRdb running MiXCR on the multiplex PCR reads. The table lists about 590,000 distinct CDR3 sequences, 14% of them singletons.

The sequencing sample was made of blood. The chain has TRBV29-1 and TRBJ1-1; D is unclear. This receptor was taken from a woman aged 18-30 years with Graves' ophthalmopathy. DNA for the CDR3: TGCAGCGTTGATGGAGGAACTGAAGCTTTCTTT. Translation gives CSVDGGTEAFF.